The next 13 T cell receptor beta chains were all read from a single sample in a study of graft-versus-host responses after intestinal transplantation. TCRdb's table, derived via immunoSEQ multiplex PCR, lists solely in-frame clones and lacks some. The table has some 45,000 clones, about 95% seen once. The sample in question was PBMCs, obtained roughly 51 weeks after intestinal transplant. Receptors were obtained from a human patient who received an intestinal transplant, so some T cells may come from the graft donor.

The chain joins TRBV7-9 to TRBJ2-1, with TRBD1 matching 8 bases. V trimming: 5 bases; J trimming: 2 bases; junction bases outside the gene matches: 5. Germline CDR1 reads SEHNR; CDR2 reads FQNEAQ (reference sequence). The CDR3 has 15 amino acids. The CDR3 nucleotides read TGTGCCAGCAGCCCAGGGGGCACACCCTACAATGAGCAGTTCTTC. It yields the protein CASSPGGTPYNEQFF.

The table lists this clone with a count of one. The chain combines TRBV11-2 with TRBJ2-3; tentatively, D is TRBD1 (5 bases). CDR3 length: 15 residues. V dropped 4 bases and J dropped 2 bases, with 13 bases sitting between them. Germline V gene data show CDR1 as SGHAT and CDR2 as FQNNGV. The CDR3 here is CASSSSTAYTDTQYF. DNA for the CDR3: TGTGCCAGCAGCTCCTCGACAGCCTACACAGATACGCAGTATTTT.

The chain carries TRBV12-5 and TRBJ1-3; D is possibly TRBD1 (6 bases). This CDR3 has 16 amino acids. V was pared by 4 bases and J by 4 bases, with 17 bases between. Per the germline V gene, CDR1 is LGHNT and CDR2 is FRNRAP. CDR3 DNA: TGTGCTAGTGGTTCCCGTGGGGGGGGCAGGGGAAACACCATATATTTT. Translated: CASGSRGGGRGNTIYF.

The V and J genes are TRBV30 and TRBJ1-2; 8 bases fit TRBD1. CDR1 and CDR2 (germline): GTSNPN, SVGIG (reference sequence). The CDR3 covers 15 residues. Unmatched junction bases numbered 13, after V lost 8 bases and J lost 2 bases. The CDR3 loop reads CALPRQGSLNYGYTF. Here the CDR3 DNA reads TGTGCCCTTCCTCGACAGGGGAGTTTGAACTATGGCTACACCTTC.

The DNA for the CDR3 is TGTGCCAGCAGCCGGGACAGGGGGAATGGCTACACCTTC. Translating it yields CASSRDRGNGYTF. The chain has TRBV27 and TRBJ1-2; the match to TRBD1 covers 11 bases. CDR1 and CDR2 (germline): MNHEY, SMNVEV (reference sequence). Trimming cost V 6 bases and J 6 bases; bases outside gene matches: 3. The CDR3 sequence is 13 residues long.

The DNA of the CDR3 is TGTGCCAGCAGCTCGGGATTCTATGGCTACACCTTC. It yields the protein CASSSGFYGYTF. This chain joins TRBV11-2 and TRBJ1-2; D gene unclear. V was pared by 4 bases and J by 4 bases, with 7 bases between. CDR1 is SGHAT, CDR2 FQNNGV, per germline. The CDR3 loop spans 12 amino acids.

The chain joins TRBV20-1 to TRBJ2-7; D gene unclear. The CDR3 runs 11 residues. V lost 4 bases and J lost 4, with 8 bases in between. Germline values: CDR1 DFQATT, CDR2 SNEGSKA (reference sequence). The CDR3 region is CSAKNAYEQYF. Here the CDR3 DNA reads TGCAGTGCTAAGAACGCTTACGAGCAGTACTTC.

The rearrangement joins TRBV18 to TRBJ2-1; 9 nucleotides agree with TRBD2. Germline V gene sequence: CDR1 KGHSH, CDR2 LQKENI. V was clipped by 2 bases and J by 3 bases; unmatched bases: 11. The CDR3 extends over 18 amino acids. CDR3 in DNA: TGTGCCAGCTCACCAGATTTGAGCGGGGGGTTCTACTACAATGAGCAGTTCTTC. Its protein is CASSPDLSGGFYYNEQFF.

This chain connects TRBV2 to TRBJ2-4, with 7 bases fitting TRBD2. The CDR3 runs 14 residues. Germline CDR1 SNHLY, CDR2 FYNNEI. Germline trimming cut 6 bases from V and 4 bases from J; bases unmatched to any gene: 6. The CDR3 nucleotides read TGTGCCAGCAGCCGGGACTACATTAAAAACATTCAGTACTTC. Amino acid sequence: CASSRDYIKNIQYF. The variable domain in full, with the rest retrieved from reference TRBV2 and TRBJ2-4, is EPEVTQTPSHQVTQMGQEVILRCVPISNHLYFYWYRQILGQKVEFLVSFYNNEISEKSEIFDDQFSVERPDGSNFTLKIRSTKLEDSAMYFCASSRDYIKNIQYFGAGTRLSVL.

The chain joins TRBV2 to TRBJ1-5; TRBD1 aligns across 11 bases. Looked up from germline, CDR1 is SNHLY and CDR2 is FYNNEI. J gave up 1 base and V 6 bases, and 2 bases lay outside the gene matches. The CDR3 sequence is 15 residues long. The CDR3 nucleotides are TGTGCCAGCAGAGGGGACAGGGGGAGCAATCAGCCCCAGCATTTT. It yields the protein CASRGDRGSNQPQHF.

This clone was observed once. The chain has TRBV13 and TRBJ2-1; TRBD1 matches 10 bases. J was trimmed by 8 bases and V by 6 bases; bases with no gene match: 4. Germline CDR1 is PRHDT and CDR2 is FYEKMQ (reference sequence). The CDR3 covers 13 residues. In DNA, the CDR3 is TGTGCCAGCAGAAAAGGGACAGGGGATGAGCAGTTCTTC. Translating it yields CASRKGTGDEQFF.

V usage is TRBV11-2 and J usage is TRBJ2-1; D is undetermined. V gave up 1 base and J gave up 7 bases, with 5 bases separating them. Germline V gene data show CDR1 as SGHAT and CDR2 as FQNNGV. This CDR3 is 12 amino acids long. The CDR3: CASSLVGNEQFF. CDR3 sequence (DNA): TGTGCCAGCAGCTTAGTGGGTAATGAGCAGTTCTTC.

A few counts support this clone. The chain has TRBV2 and TRBJ1-3, with a possible D match to TRBD1 (5 bases). Trimming removed 8 bases from V and 4 bases from J, with 12 bases in between. The CDR3 spans 13 residues. From germline, CDR1 is SNHLY and CDR2 FYNNEI. The CDR3 DNA sequence: TGTGCCAGCGCCTTTACAGGAGGAAACACCATATATTTT. Residues: CASAFTGGNTIYF.